The source of this T cell receptor (beta chain) is a study of T cells in Graves' hyperthyroidism and ophthalmopathy. RNA transcripts served as the template for amplifying TCR beta CDR3 regions. RT-PCR in the first round (using the HTBI primer set) targeted the TCR CDR3. MiXCR, applied by TCRdb to the multiplex PCR reads, yields one record per CDR3 protein. The sample records around 360,000 distinct CDR3 sequences, approximately 16% being singletons. This clonotype has at least ten counts. This CDR3 region has 16 residues. Looked up from germline, CDR1 is LNHNV and CDR2 is YYDKDF (reference sequence). Trimming took off 0 bases at V and 0 bases at J, with 12 bases between the two ends. Patients having uncontrolled infection, another autoimmune disease, pregnancy or lactation were not included.

The source is a woman in her fifties or sixties with Graves' ophthalmopathy. The rearrangement links TRBV15 to TRBJ2-7, with a weak D call TRBD1 (6 bases). Material: blood. CDR3 protein: CATSRDTGSSSYEQYF. The CDR3 region has the DNA TGTGCCACCAGCAGAGATACAGGGTCCAGCTCCTACGAGCAGTACTTC.